This note documents a single TCR beta chain sequence. Its target is unknown. The sample belongs to a study of OX40 agonist ivuxolimab in advanced cancers. In the study overall: Partial responses were recorded for three patients, including one with hepatocellular carcinoma and two with cutaneous melanoma. Study-wide points: The average count of expanded clones was higher among CD8+ T cells than among CD4+.

Sampling times: baseline, cycle 4 day 1, cycle 7 day 1. Germline V gene data show CDR1 as SGHAT and CDR2 as FQNNGV. The CDR3 spans 14 residues. V was trimmed by 5 bases and J by 4 bases, leaving 12 bases between them. Profiling relied on immunoSEQ multiplex PCR, and the TCRdb table lists in-frame clones only, not all of them. The repertoire holds tens of thousands of clones, with around 87% as singletons. Sequencing used CD4+ or CD8+ T cells sorted from blood, obtained in a trial of the OX40 agonist ivuxolimab. The clonotype originates from an adult with an advanced solid tumor such as melanoma, head and neck, liver or kidney cancer. The chain links TRBV11-2 to TRBJ1-3; no clear D gene. DNA for the CDR3: TGTGCCAGCAGCCAGGCGGCAGGCGGAAACACCATATATTTT. Protein product: CASSQAAGGNTIYF.